Following are 26 T cell receptor beta chains from one sample sequenced in a study of T-cell reconstitution after alpha-beta-depleted transplantation in children. Molecular barcoding with unique molecular identifiers was used for the TCRbeta library. TCRdb called the PCR reads again in MiXCR, with one record for every CDR3 protein. Of about 200,000 distinct CDR3 sequences in the sample, 7.5% to 9.5% were seen once. The sample consisted of PBMCs, mostly from graft donor cells, taken 360 days after TCRalphabeta/CD19-depleted stem cell transplant. The receptors were gathered from a male patient between 2 and 10 years old who had a stem cell transplant for acute myeloid leukemia, so the T cells may come from the graft donor.

This clonotype came up a few times. The rearrangement uses TRBV20-1 and TRBJ2-3; D is unresolved. The germline V gene encodes CDR1 DFQATT and CDR2 SNEGSKA (reference sequence). The CDR3 runs to 13 residues. Trimming shortened V by 5 bases and J by 2 bases, and 11 bases separated the two germline ends. In DNA form, the CDR3 reads TGCAGTGCTTTGGCCAATATCACAGATACGCAGTATTTT. Translation gives CSALANITDTQYF.

J is TRBJ2-5 and V is TRBV5-1, with TRBD2 identical over 9 bases. The CDR3 runs to 15 residues. With 2 bases clipped from V and 10 bases from J, the junction kept 12 bases outside the gene matches. The germline V gene has CDR1 SGHRS and CDR2 YFSETQ. The CDR3 loop reads CASSLSSSGERRQYF. CDR3 DNA: TGCGCCAGCAGCTTAAGTTCTAGCGGGGAACGACGCCAGTACTTC.

The chain joins TRBV20-1 to TRBJ2-5; maybe TRBD2 (6 bases). In germline, CDR1 is DFQATT, CDR2 SNEGSKA (reference sequence). The CDR3 spans 13 residues. V lost 0 bases, J lost 5 bases, and 10 bases lay in between. The CDR3 DNA is TGCAGTGCTAGAGATCGGGGGATGGAGACCCAGTACTTC. This translates into CSARDRGMETQYF.

This chain joins TRBV3-1 and TRBJ2-5; 8 nucleotides match TRBD1. Germline-derived CDR1 and CDR2 are LGHDT and YNNKEL (reference sequence). The CDR3 covers 19 residues. With V trimmed by 7 bases and J by 5 bases, 24 bases remained unmatched. In nucleotides, the CDR3 is TGTGCCAGCACCGCTGAGGGGACAAGGACAGGGCTCGAGGGGGAGACCCAGTACTTC. Encoded protein: CASTAEGTRTGLEGETQYF.

The V gene is TRBV3-1, the J gene TRBJ2-5; either TRBD1 or TRBD2 may fit D (6 bases each). The CDR3 loop spans 13 amino acids. Germline-derived CDR1 and CDR2 are LGHDT and YNNKEL (reference sequence). Trimming cost V 5 bases and J 5 bases, with 12 bases left between them. The CDR3 is CASSSRGRETQYF. The CDR3 nucleotides read TGTGCCAGCAGCTCTCGGGGGCGGGAGACCCAGTACTTC.

The CDR3 is CASSQEARVSSQETQYF. The CDR3 DNA reads TGTGCCAGCAGCCAAGAAGCCCGGGTTAGCTCCCAAGAGACCCAGTACTTC. The chain is built from TRBV4-2 and TRBJ2-5; D uncertain. The CDR3 has 17 residues. Germline V lookup: CDR1 LGHNA, CDR2 YNFKEQ. The V end was cut by 0 bases, the J end by 1 base, with 15 bases between.

Many counts were recorded for this clonotype. This sequence joins TRBV28 and TRBJ2-7; unclear D gene. The ends were cut back, 3 bases at V and 4 bases at J, with 10 bases in the middle. CDR1 MDHEN and CDR2 SYDVKM come from the germline V gene. The CDR3 is made up of 13 amino acids. The CDR3 nucleotides read TGTGCCAGCAGTTTGGTGTCACTGTACGAGCAGTACTTC. Amino acids: CASSLVSLYEQYF.

A few counts support this clonotype. The chain carries TRBV12-3 or TRBV12-4 and TRBJ2-3; D is uncertain. The V end was cut by 5 bases, the J end by 4 bases, with 4 bases between. This CDR3 has 11 residues. The CDR3 region has the DNA TGTGCCAGCAGTGCGGCAGATACGCAGTATTTT. It translates to CASSAADTQYF.

This clonotype was seen a few times. The V and J genes are TRBV6-5 and TRBJ2-7; a possible D gene is TRBD1 (5 bases). CDR3 length: 14 amino acids. The germline V gene encodes CDR1 MNHEY and CDR2 SVGAGI. With 6 bases removed from V and 3 bases from J, the gap between germline ends came to 15 bases. CDR3 sequence: CASRVTPGHYEQYV. CDR3 nucleotide sequence: TGTGCCAGCAGAGTTACTCCAGGGCACTACGAGCAGTACGTC.

V gene TRBV5-1 combines with J gene TRBJ2-3, with 13 bases aligning to TRBD2. Trimming removed 4 bases from V and 3 bases from J; junction bases left unmatched: 8. The CDR3 has 17 residues. Germline V gene lookup returns CDR1 SGHRS and CDR2 YFSETQ. CDR3 sequence: CASSRFGLAGETDTQYF. In nucleotides, the CDR3 is TGCGCCAGCAGCCGCTTTGGACTAGCGGGAGAAACAGATACGCAGTATTTT.

The chain is built from TRBV7-9 and TRBJ1-4, with TRBD1 as a possible D gene (6 bases). Germline CDR1 SEHNR, CDR2 FQNEAQ (reference sequence). The germline V and J ends were trimmed by 6 bases and 4 bases, with 15 bases remaining between them. This CDR3 has 15 amino acids. The CDR3 here is CASSSGVGGNEKLFF. The DNA for the CDR3 is TGTGCCAGCAGTTCAGGGGTCGGGGGTAATGAAAAACTGTTTTTT.

This clonotype has ten or more counts. The gene calls are TRBV11-3 and TRBJ2-2; D is tentatively TRBD1 or TRBD2 (5 bases each). This CDR3 is built from 14 residues. Trimming shortened V by 4 bases and J by 0 bases, and 6 bases separated the two germline ends. CDR1 is SGHNT, CDR2 YENEEA, per germline. The CDR3 is CASSSGPNTGELFF. CDR3 bases: TGTGCCAGCAGCTCGGGACCGAACACCGGGGAGCTGTTTTTT.

This clonotype has only a few counts. The chain is built from TRBV20-1 and TRBJ2-1, with 11 bases identical to TRBD2. The V segment lost 4 bases and the J segment 0 bases; nucleotides outside the gene matches: 8. This CDR3 has 17 amino acids. CDR1 DFQATT and CDR2 SNEGSKA come from the germline V gene (reference sequence). The CDR3 sequence: CSAKLLAGGPSYNEQFF. CDR3 DNA sequence: TGCAGTGCTAAGTTATTAGCGGGAGGGCCCTCCTACAATGAGCAGTTCTTC.

This clonotype was picked up a small number of times. V gene TRBV29-1 combines with J gene TRBJ2-3; 10 bases are a match to TRBD1. Trimming cost V 0 bases and J 3 bases; bases outside gene matches: 6. The length of the CDR3 is 16 residues. In germline, CDR1 is SQVTM, CDR2 ANQGSEA. CDR3 in amino acids: CSVEDPGGQGTDTQYF. The CDR3 DNA follows: TGCAGCGTTGAAGATCCAGGGGGACAGGGGACAGATACGCAGTATTTT.

There are many counts of this clonotype. The chain couples TRBV7-6 to TRBJ2-7, with D hard to call. The CDR3 is 13 residues long. Trimming left V 0 bases short and J 0 bases short, with 3 bases between. The V gene's germline CDR1 is SGHVS and CDR2 FNYEAQ. The CDR3 nucleotides are TGTGCCAGCAGCTTAGCGGCCTCCTACGAGCAGTACTTC. The encoded protein is CASSLAASYEQYF.

The V gene is TRBV10-3, the J gene TRBJ2-5; D may be TRBD2 (5 bases). The V and J ends lost 4 bases and 3 bases respectively, with 9 bases between them. This CDR3 contains 13 residues. Germline-derived CDR1 and CDR2 are ENHRY and SYGVKD. This CDR3 reads CAISVSGKETQYF. CDR3 DNA: TGTGCCATCAGTGTGTCCGGGAAAGAGACCCAGTACTTC.

This chain uses TRBV7-6 with TRBJ2-7; 8 bases match TRBD1. This CDR3 is built from 15 residues. Per the germline V gene, CDR1 is SGHVS and CDR2 is FNYEAQ. J gave up 3 bases and V 1 base, and 5 bases lay outside the gene matches. The CDR3 is CASSLESDRDYEQYF. For the CDR3, the DNA is TGTGCCAGCAGCTTAGAGTCGGACAGGGACTACGAGCAGTACTTC.

In this sample, this clonotype turned up a few times. V is TRBV25-1 and J is TRBJ1-4; D unresolved. The CDR3 has 9 residues. The V end lost 11 bases, the J end lost 7 bases, and 5 bases lay between the germline ends. Germline V gene lookup returns CDR1 MGHDK and CDR2 SYGVNS. The CDR3 loop reads CAPGEKLFF. The CDR3, as DNA: TGTGCCCCCGGTGAAAAACTGTTTTTT.

Ten or more counts support this clonotype. The V gene is TRBV29-1, the J gene TRBJ1-4; D gene ambiguous. This CDR3 is 12 amino acids long. V was trimmed by 5 bases and J by 7 bases, leaving 11 bases between them. Germline loops: CDR1 SQVTM, CDR2 ANQGSEA. The CDR3 sequence: CSVRVNGEKLFF. CDR3 in DNA: TGCAGCGTTCGGGTCAACGGTGAAAAACTGTTTTTT.

The CDR3 DNA reads TGCGCCAGCAGGCGAGGAGGGAGTGGTGGAGAGACCCAGTACTTC. Amino acid sequence: CASRRGGSGGETQYF. The chain is built from TRBV5-1 and TRBJ2-5; D might be TRBD2 (6 bases). The CDR3 totals 15 residues. Germline CDR1 reads SGHRS; CDR2 reads YFSETQ. The ends were cut back, 5 bases at V and 4 bases at J, with 18 bases in the middle.

This clonotype has only a few counts. The rearrangement links TRBV7-2 to TRBJ1-4; TRBD1 aligns across 8 bases. Unmatched junction bases numbered 6, after V lost 4 bases and J lost 2 bases. Germline V gene sequence: CDR1 SGHTA, CDR2 FQGNSA. There are 16 residues in the CDR3. The CDR3 protein is CASSSGTGWTNEKLFF. The CDR3 region has the DNA TGTGCCAGCAGCTCCGGGACAGGATGGACTAATGAAAAACTGTTTTTT.

This clonotype was seen more than once but under ten times. The rearrangement links TRBV10-3 to TRBJ2-3; 14 bases fit TRBD2. This CDR3 has 17 residues. J lost 3 bases, V lost 9 bases, and 11 bases had no gene match. Germline V CDR1 and CDR2: ENHRY, SYGVKD. The CDR3: CAITKGTSGSGTDTQYF. The DNA for the CDR3 is TGTGCCATTACTAAGGGGACTAGCGGGAGTGGAACAGATACGCAGTATTTT.

The chain carries TRBV12-3 or TRBV12-4 and TRBJ1-1, with D perhaps matching TRBD1 (5 bases). Trimming pared 3 bases from V and 4 bases from J, leaving 15 bases between. The CDR3 consists of 15 residues. DNA for the CDR3: TGTGCCAGCAGTTTCGAGGTGGGGGGGTCCACTGAAGCTTTCTTT. This encodes CASSFEVGGSTEAFF.

This clonotype came up many times. This chain links TRBV6-5 with TRBJ2-5, with TRBD1 matching 8 bases. This CDR3 has 17 amino acids. Germline values: CDR1 MNHEY, CDR2 SVGAGI. V shed 2 bases, J shed 5 bases, and the junction held 13 bases outside the gene matches. Written as DNA, the CDR3 is TGTGCCAGCAGTTACGCTCCGACAGGGGCGAATCATGAGACCCAGTACTTC. This sequence encodes CASSYAPTGANHETQYF.

This clonotype was observed a handful of times. V usage is TRBV6-5 and J usage is TRBJ2-2; D might be TRBD2 (5 bases). Germline V gives CDR1 MNHEY, CDR2 SVGAGI. V shed 0 bases and J shed 4 bases, with 12 bases lying between them. The CDR3 is made up of 16 amino acids. CDR3: CASSYSKLGGTGELFF. The CDR3 DNA follows: TGTGCCAGCAGTTACTCAAAACTAGGTGGCACCGGGGAGCTGTTTTTT.

This clonotype was observed a few times. The V and J genes are TRBV6-1 and TRBJ2-5; TRBD1 aligns across 10 bases. The V gene's germline CDR1 is MNHNS and CDR2 SASEGT. CDR3 length: 15 amino acids. The junction had 4 bases not matched to a gene; V was cut back by 5 bases and J by 1 base. The CDR3 DNA is TGTGCCAGCAGTAGGACAGGGGGAATCCAAGAGACCCAGTACTTC. Encoded protein: CASSRTGGIQETQYF.